Listed below are T cell receptor beta chains from one sample, sequenced in a study of blood T cell repertoires in COVID-19. The repertoire was sequenced with immunoSEQ multiplex PCR; TCRdb's copy has only in-frame clones and lacks some. This sample has approximately 170,000 clones; 65% to 85% occur once, and the top ten carry about 2.6%. The sequenced sample consisted of peripheral blood. These receptors were collected from a human donor with acute or convalescent COVID-19. The donor label of this sample is uncertain. Both conserved end residues are part of each CDR3.

v_call cdr3_aa
TRBV3-1/TRBV3-2 CASSQGASYNEQFF
TRBV5-6 CASSSISLGYLYQETQYF
TRBV6-6 CASSLKGTGFSSYNSPLHF
TRBV5-5 CASSADRAYNSPLHF
TRBV15 CATRRAGGRTGELFF
TRBV19 CASRMGQVAGELFF
TRBV19 CASSKPRTSGGADTQYF
TRBV7-2 CASSITSGPYNEQFF
TRBV14 CASSQGFREPGF
TRBV6-1 CASSEVRAARGEKLFF
TRBV4-1 CASSLRPQGAYEQYF
TRBV30 CAWREAGAGANVLTF
TRBV7-9 CASSFQGNQETQYF
TRBV2 CASSEMDRANQPQHF
TRBV2 CASSARQSTNEKLFF
TRBV6-1 CASSEVRRGRNQPQHF
TRBV28 CASSLQTGVDTEAFF
TRBV21-1 CASRPLGREGAGELFF
TRBV7-8 CASSWGQGEKLFF
TRBV19 CASSIGGAVYGYTF
TRBV19 CATEGQGGKNTEAFF
TRBV10-3 CAISGGGTSSGNTIYF
TRBV28 CASSLSGAPLSNQPQHF
TRBV5-5 CASSLTGTLNSGANVLTF
TRBV18 CASSPQLAGGTQYF
TRBV6-1 CASSEMRSGNTIYF
TRBV30 CAWSVMAAGQETQYF
TRBV6-5 CASHATGGNYGYTF
TRBV19 CASSIDRLSEKLFF
TRBV7-9 CASSAYRGASYEQYF
TRBV6-6 CASSYPKGQLNTIYF
TRBV5-4 CASSLGTASSYEQYF
TRBV5-1 CASSFTLDNSGANVLTF
TRBV28 CASSALGLPQHF
TRBV27 CASSSFGGDRGESGYTF